Presented here are 8 T cell receptor beta chains from one specimen sequenced in a study of T cell changes during pregnancy in multiple sclerosis. The table came from immunoSEQ multiplex PCR; TCRdb's copy has only in-frame clones and leaves some out. The table lists tens of thousands of clones, around 92% of them singletons. Sequenced material: peripheral blood, taken after pregnancy. The receptor set was obtained from a female donor with multiple sclerosis, enrolled in a pregnancy study.

This clone is a singleton in its sample. The chain joins TRBV27 to TRBJ2-7; TRBD2 might be the D (6 bases). Germline loops: CDR1 MNHEY, CDR2 SMNVEV (reference sequence). The germline V and J ends were trimmed by 2 bases and 2 bases, with 16 bases remaining between them. CDR3 length: 16 residues. The CDR3 loop is CASSLRAGLAPYEQYF. The CDR3 coding sequence is TGTGCCAGCAGTTTAAGGGCGGGACTCGCACCCTACGAGCAGTACTTC.

The chain recombines TRBV13 with TRBJ1-6, with 9 positions matching TRBD1. Per the germline V gene, CDR1 is PRHDT and CDR2 is FYEKMQ (reference sequence). V trimming: 4 bases; J trimming: 5 bases; junction bases outside the gene matches: 3. The CDR3 has 15 residues. CDR3 sequence: CASSSRTGDNSPLHF. The CDR3 coding sequence is TGTGCCAGCAGCTCCCGGACAGGGGATAATTCACCCCTCCACTTT. Together with reference TRBV13 and TRBJ1-6, the CDR3 gives the full variable domain: AAGVIQSPRHLIKEKRETATLKCYPIPRHDTVYWYQQGPGQDPQFLISFYEKMQSDKGSIPDRFSAQQFSDYHSELNMSSLELGDSALYFCASSSRTGDNSPLHFGNGTRLTVT.

This chain connects TRBV7-9 to TRBJ2-3, with a possible D match to TRBD1 (6 bases). V was trimmed by 5 bases and J by 6 bases, leaving 9 bases between them. This CDR3 region has 12 residues. Germline lookup yields CDR1 SEHNR and CDR2 FQNEAQ (reference sequence). The CDR3 nucleotides are TGTGCCAGCAGCCAGGGGTGGGATACGCAGTATTTT. Translation gives CASSQGWDTQYF.

This clone was detected only a few times. The genes are TRBV7-3 and TRBJ2-5; 9 bases agree with TRBD2. V lost 5 bases to trimming and J lost 4 bases; unmatched junction nucleotides: 2. This CDR3 spans 13 amino acids. From germline, CDR1 is SGHTA and CDR2 FQGTGA. The CDR3 protein is CASSRTSAETQYF. The CDR3 DNA reads TGTGCCAGCAGCAGGACTAGCGCAGAGACCCAGTACTTC.

This clone was seen more than once but under ten times. The chain is built from TRBV4-1 and TRBJ1-3, with 10 bases fitting TRBD1. The CDR3 consists of 16 residues. CDR1 is MGHRA, CDR2 YSYEKL, per germline. With 4 bases clipped from V and 1 base from J, the junction kept 4 bases outside the gene matches. The DNA of the CDR3 is TGCGCCAGCAGCCGTTCGGGACAGGGGTCTGGAAACACCATATATTTT. It codes for CASSRSGQGSGNTIYF.

J is TRBJ1-5 and V is TRBV5-1, with 10 bases identical to TRBD1. The CDR3 totals 16 residues. With V trimmed by 4 bases and J by 6 bases, 10 bases remained unmatched. CDR1 and CDR2 (germline): SGHRS, YFSETQ. CDR3 nucleotide sequence: TGCGCCAGCAGCATGGCCGGGACAGGGGACGGTCAGCCCCAGCATTTT. Its protein is CASSMAGTGDGQPQHF.

The chain couples TRBV30 to TRBJ2-7; D gene ambiguous. V was pared by 3 bases and J by 4 bases, with 7 bases between. Germline CDR1 is GTSNPN and CDR2 is SVGIG (reference sequence). The CDR3 has 11 amino acids. The CDR3 DNA sequence: TGTGCCTGGAGCAGAAGTTACGAGCAGTACTTC. Residues: CAWSRSYEQYF.

V gene TRBV7-2 combines with J gene TRBJ1-5; TRBD1 is a possible D gene (6 bases). The V end lost 4 bases, the J end lost 5 bases, and 9 bases lay between the germline ends. The CDR3 runs to 13 residues. Per germline, CDR1 SGHTA and CDR2 FQGNSA. The CDR3 DNA reads TGTGCCAGCAGCTCGGACAGAGATCAGCCCCAGCATTTT. It encodes CASSSDRDQPQHF.